This record looks at one TCR beta chain sequence and its context. Time point meaning: late sampling 161 to 241 days after vaccination in a few convalescent patients. Positive PCR tests dated from March to December 2020, predating US Alpha, Beta and Delta variants. This record belongs to a study of vaccination and CD4 T cells after COVID-19. Study background: Every participant had a vaccine, which was either BNT162b2 or mRNA-1273, given in two doses.

TCRdb recomputed calls from the PCR reads with MiXCR, one row per CDR3 protein. The sample lists some 29,000 distinct CDR3 sequences, 50% occurring once. The CDR3 length is 12 residues. From germline, CDR1 is MNHEY and CDR2 SMNVEV (reference sequence). The V and J ends lost 5 bases and 3 bases respectively, with 8 bases between them. Sequencing used CD4+ T cells from blood, obtained about 7 months after SARS-CoV-2 vaccination. V usage is TRBV27 and J usage is TRBJ2-7; D may be TRBD1 (6 bases). This clonotype originated in a human donor who had recovered from COVID-19. CDR3 DNA: TGTGCCAGCAGTACACAGGGCTACGAGCAGTACTTC. Residues: CASSTQGYEQYF.